Each of the 26 T cell receptor beta chains below was sequenced from the same sample in a study of T cell responses to AZD1222 COVID-19 vaccine. TCRdb's copy holds only in-frame clones and misses some; the assay was immunoSEQ multiplex PCR. This sample carries 86,000 or so clones, 90% to 95% of them seen once, and the ten largest clones take 4.5%. Sequenced here: peripheral blood, sampled on day 0 of MenACWY control vaccination. Receptor source: an adult in good health.

This chain uses TRBV5-6 with TRBJ2-3, with a tentative D call TRBD1 (7 bases). The germline V gene has CDR1 SGHDT and CDR2 YYEEEE. Deletions cut 1 base from V and 6 bases from J, with 21 bases between. The CDR3 spans 17 residues. CDR3 amino acids: CASSLNPRGGGADTQYF. The DNA of the CDR3 is TGTGCCAGCAGCTTGAACCCCCGAGGGGGCGGGGCCGATACGCAGTATTTT.

The chain is built from TRBV10-2 and TRBJ1-4; D is uncertain. This CDR3 is 13 amino acids long. CDR1 WSHSY and CDR2 SAAADI come from the germline V gene. The V end lost 8 bases, the J end lost 5 bases, and 12 bases lay between the germline ends. The CDR3 DNA is TGCGCCAGCTCGGGAACGGGAAATGAAAAACTGTTTTTT. Protein: CASSGTGNEKLFF.

The gene calls are TRBV7-2 and TRBJ2-1; tentatively, D is TRBD2 (6 bases). V was pared by 1 base and J by 8 bases, with 15 bases between. Germline CDR1 reads SGHTA; CDR2 reads FQGNSA. The CDR3 is 15 amino acids. The CDR3 nucleotides are TGTGCCAGCAGCTTAGACAGCGGGTGGGTAGATGAGCAGTTCTTC. Protein sequence: CASSLDSGWVDEQFF.

The CDR3 DNA follows: TGCGCCAGCAGCCAAGATGAGGGTATGGGTTACACCATATATTTT. This sequence encodes CASSQDEGMGYTIYF. The chain links TRBV4-3 to TRBJ1-3; D is undetermined. V was pared by 0 bases and J by 8 bases, with 14 bases between. CDR1 and CDR2 from the germline V gene are LGHNA and YSLEER. There are 15 residues in the CDR3.

Concerning this clone itself: Because the CDR3's place on the DNA is in doubt, the DNA is left out and the CDR3 is given as listed by TCRdb. V and J are TRBV19 and TRBJ2-4; the table names TRBD2, a call not compared with the DNA. Germline-derived CDR1 and CDR2 are LNHDA and SQIVND (reference sequence). The CDR3 spans 14 amino acids, including both terminal residues. This CDR3 reads CASTSGLAKNIQYF.

The V and J genes are TRBV5-1 and TRBJ2-7; D not resolved. The length of the CDR3 is 13 residues. The germline V and J ends were trimmed by 0 bases and 5 bases, with 9 bases remaining between them. The germline CDR1 and CDR2 sequences are SGHRS and YFSETQ. CDR3 protein: CASSLVADNEQYF. The CDR3 DNA follows: TGCGCCAGCAGCTTGGTGGCAGACAACGAGCAGTACTTC.

This chain uses TRBV11-3 with TRBJ2-2; 9 bases are shared with TRBD1. Germline V lookup: CDR1 SGHNT, CDR2 YENEEA. The CDR3 loop spans 16 amino acids. Unmatched junction bases numbered 8, after V lost 5 bases and J lost 4 bases. The CDR3 bases are TGTGCCAGCAGCCCAAGCGGGACAGGGCGCACCGGGGAGCTGTTTTTT. It translates to CASSPSGTGRTGELFF.

This chain links TRBV18 with TRBJ2-7, with 9 nucleotides matching TRBD2. Unmatched junction bases numbered 2, after V lost 2 bases and J lost 3 bases. The CDR3 runs to 14 residues. Germline values: CDR1 KGHSH, CDR2 LQKENI. CDR3 sequence (DNA): TGTGCCAGCTCACCAGCGGGAGGGAACTACGAGCAGTACTTC. Amino acid sequence: CASSPAGGNYEQYF. Complete variable domain (other parts from reference TRBV18 and TRBJ2-7): NAGVMQNPRHLVRRRGQEARLRCSPMKGHSHVYWYRQLPEEGLKFMVYLQKENIIDESGMPKERFSAEFPKEGPSILRIQQVVRGDSAAYFCASSPAGGNYEQYFGPGTRLTVT.

This chain uses TRBV5-6 with TRBJ1-3; TRBD1 agrees at 8 bases. V shed 4 bases and J 8 bases; nucleotides not matched to a gene: 11. CDR3 length equals 15 residues. CDR1 SGHDT and CDR2 YYEEEE come from the germline V gene. In DNA form, the CDR3 reads TGTGCCAGCAGCCTCCCCGGGACAGGAGTAGACACCATATATTTT. Translated: CASSLPGTGVDTIYF.

This clone appeared a few times. At the DNA level, this CDR3 is encoded by other sequences in the same sample as well. This sequence joins TRBV28 and TRBJ2-7, with 8 bases that match TRBD1. CDR1 MDHEN and CDR2 SYDVKM come from the germline V gene. Germline trimming cut 4 bases from V and 2 bases from J; bases unmatched to any gene: 4. This CDR3 region has 14 residues. CDR3 protein: CASSSGQGAYEQYF. DNA for the CDR3: TGTGCCAGCAGTTCCGGACAGGGAGCCTACGAGCAGTACTTC. The whole variable domain, filled in from reference TRBV28 and TRBJ2-7, reads DVKVTQSSRYLVKRTGEKVFLECVQDMDHENMFWYRQDPGLGLRLIYFSYDVKMKEKGDIPEGYSVSREKKERFSLILESASTNQTSMYLCASSSGQGAYEQYFGPGTRLTVT.

The DNA of the CDR3 is TGTGCCAGCAGTTACTCAGGGGGCCCCATGGTAGAGCAGTACTTC. It specifies CASSYSGGPMVEQYF. The rearrangement uses TRBV6-5 and TRBJ2-7; 7 positions agree with TRBD1. The CDR3 has 15 residues. J lost 7 bases, V lost 0 bases, and 9 bases had no gene match. Looked up from germline, CDR1 is MNHEY and CDR2 is SVGAGI.

This clone was seen only once. The rearrangement links TRBV18 to TRBJ1-1, with TRBD1 matching over 7 bases. CDR3 length equals 17 residues. Germline CDR1 and CDR2: KGHSH and LQKENI. V was pared by 6 bases and J by 0 bases, with 13 bases of the junction left unmatched. The DNA for the CDR3 is TGTGCCAGCTCGTCTAATACAGGGGCCTCCATGAACACTGAAGCTTTCTTT. It yields the protein CASSSNTGASMNTEAFF.

CDR3 sequence reads: CASSQRDRNPYGYTF. DNA for the CDR3: TGTGCCAGCAGCCAAAGGGACAGGAACCCCTATGGCTACACCTTC. The gene calls are TRBV3-1 (or the pseudogene TRBV3-2) and TRBJ1-2; 8 positions agree with TRBD1. The CDR3 loop spans 15 amino acids. The J segment lost 4 bases and the V segment lost 2 bases, leaving 6 bases of the junction unmatched. Germline assignment: CDR1 LGHDT and CDR2 YNNKEL (reference sequence).

The chain combines TRBV5-1 with TRBJ2-5; 15 bases fit TRBD2. Germline-derived CDR1 and CDR2 are SGHRS and YFSETQ. The length of the CDR3 is 16 residues. The V segment lost 4 bases and the J segment 4 bases; nucleotides outside the gene matches: 5. The CDR3 is CASSQGLAGGVETQYF. The CDR3 coding sequence is TGCGCCAGCAGCCAAGGACTAGCGGGAGGGGTAGAGACCCAGTACTTC.

The chain employs TRBV9 and TRBJ2-1, with 15 positions matching TRBD2. The CDR3 is 19 amino acids. The J segment lost 0 bases and the V segment lost 4 bases, leaving 8 bases of the junction unmatched. CDR1 is SGDLS, CDR2 YYNGEE, per germline. CDR3 loop: CASSPGLAGGLSSYNEQFF. CDR3 nucleotide sequence: TGTGCCAGCAGCCCTGGACTAGCGGGAGGGTTGAGCTCCTACAATGAGCAGTTCTTC.

The chain recombines TRBV6-6 with TRBJ1-2, with 9 nucleotides matching TRBD1. The CDR3 is 15 residues long. Per the germline V gene, CDR1 is MNHNY and CDR2 is SVGAGI (reference sequence). J gave up 4 bases and V 4 bases, and 7 bases lay outside the gene matches. CDR3 nucleotide sequence: TGTGCCAGCAGTTTCACAGGGGGCGATAGCTATGGCTACACCTTC. Protein product: CASSFTGGDSYGYTF.

The V call is TRBV6-5, the J call TRBJ2-3; D remains unclear. Per germline, CDR1 MNHEY and CDR2 SVGAGI. The CDR3 runs 14 residues. Trimming pared 11 bases from V and 0 bases from J, leaving 15 bases between. CDR3 residues: CAVRLISSTDTQYF. CDR3 in DNA: TGTGCCGTCCGACTGATATCGAGCACAGATACGCAGTATTTT.

This chain connects TRBV3-1 (or the pseudogene TRBV3-2) to TRBJ2-1; D gene ambiguous. From germline, CDR1 is LGHDT and CDR2 YNNKEL (reference sequence). V lost 0 bases, J lost 4 bases, and 16 bases lay in between. The CDR3 has 17 residues. This chain's CDR3 is CASSQDPSGDLYNEQFF. CDR3 nucleotide sequence: TGTGCCAGCAGCCAAGATCCCTCGGGCGACCTATACAATGAGCAGTTCTTC.

This clone was counted between two and nine times. The chain is built from TRBV3-1 (or the pseudogene TRBV3-2) and TRBJ2-7, with D possibly matching TRBD2 (6 bases). The V gene's germline CDR1 is LGHDT and CDR2 YNNKEL (reference sequence). Trimming took off 0 bases at V and 10 bases at J, with 16 bases between the two ends. The CDR3 sequence is 14 residues long. CDR3 DNA sequence: TGTGCCAGCAGCCAAGAGGGAGTAGCGGCAGTTCAGTACTTC. Translation gives CASSQEGVAAVQYF.

The genes are TRBV5-1 and TRBJ2-7; D may be TRBD2 (5 bases). From germline, CDR1 is SGHRS and CDR2 YFSETQ. The CDR3 sequence is 17 residues long. V was cut by 4 bases and J by 3 bases, with 23 bases left in between. The CDR3 region is CASSLPQREAEVYEQYF. DNA for the CDR3: TGCGCCAGCAGCCTGCCCCAAAGGGAAGCGGAGGTCTACGAGCAGTACTTC.

The chain has TRBV27 and TRBJ2-7; D is perhaps TRBD1 (6 bases). This CDR3 is built from 14 residues. Per the germline V gene, CDR1 is MNHEY and CDR2 is SMNVEV (reference sequence). V gave up 3 bases and J gave up 2 bases, with 11 bases separating them. The CDR3 here is CASSFTGITYEQYF. As DNA, the CDR3 is TGTGCCAGCAGTTTTACAGGGATCACCTACGAGCAGTACTTC.

The rearrangement joins TRBV20-1 to TRBJ1-2; D not resolved. This CDR3 contains 15 residues. Between the trimmed V and J ends, which lost 3 bases and 0 bases, there was a span of 14 bases. The germline V gene encodes CDR1 DFQATT and CDR2 SNEGSKA (reference sequence). DNA of the CDR3: TGCAGTGCTAGTCCGACCGTAGCTTCTAACTATGGCTACACCTTC. This codes for CSASPTVASNYGYTF.

This chain uses TRBV28 with TRBJ1-2; D is undetermined. Germline CDR1 MDHEN, CDR2 SYDVKM. The CDR3 is 12 residues long. V dropped 4 bases and J dropped 2 bases, with 5 bases sitting between them. This CDR3 is CASSYRNYGYTF. In nucleotides, the CDR3 is TGTGCCAGCAGTTATAGGAACTATGGCTACACCTTC.

This clone was seen a handful of times. This chain connects TRBV4-2 to TRBJ2-7; TRBD2 might be the D (6 bases). Between the trimmed V and J ends, which lost 1 base and 3 bases, there was a span of 13 bases. CDR3 length: 15 residues. CDR1 is LGHNA, CDR2 YNFKEQ, per germline. CDR3 in amino acids: CASSQVASEYYEQYF. CDR3 nucleotide sequence: TGTGCCAGCAGCCAAGTTGCTAGCGAGTACTACGAGCAGTACTTC.

This clone was recorded only once. The chain carries TRBV5-6 and TRBJ1-1; 7 bases agree with TRBD1. Per germline, CDR1 SGHDT and CDR2 YYEEEE. The length of the CDR3 is 15 residues. Trimming removed 4 bases from V and 0 bases from J; junction bases left unmatched: 6. The DNA for the CDR3 is TGTGCCAGCAGCGTACCGGGACAGATGAACACTGAAGCTTTCTTT. It specifies CASSVPGQMNTEAFF.

J is TRBJ2-3 and V is TRBV5-1, with D uncertain. This CDR3 is 14 amino acids long. V gave up 5 bases and J gave up 0 bases, with 10 bases separating them. CDR1 is SGHRS and CDR2 is YFSETQ in the germline V gene. The CDR3 sequence is CASRVGGSTDTQYF. The CDR3, as DNA: TGCGCCAGCAGAGTGGGTGGGAGCACAGATACGCAGTATTTT.